The rows below give T cell receptor beta chains drawn from one sample of a study of T-cell reconstitution after alpha-beta-depleted transplantation in children. TCRdb processed the PCR reads anew with MiXCR; each CDR3 protein has one entry. The repertoire holds roughly 220,000 distinct CDR3 sequences, with 7% to 9% as singletons. The sample consisted of PBMCs, mostly from graft donor cells, taken 360 days after TCRalphabeta/CD19-depleted stem cell transplant. Every receptor here comes from a male patient aged 2 to 10 who had a stem cell transplant for acute myeloid leukemia, so the T cells may come from the graft donor. Both conserved end residues are part of each CDR3. Fields, in order: J gene, D gene, clone size, V gene, CDR3 DNA, CDR3 protein. The D gene is left open where the match is weak. Clone size, where shown, is once, few, many, or a class for clones that have expanded.

TRBJ2-1	.	few	TRBV9	TGTGCCAGCAGCGTCCGCGGGACAGACTACAATGAGCAGTTCTTC	CASSVRGTDYNEQFF
TRBJ2-1	.	many	TRBV20-1	TGCCTAACTCGGGGTTGGAATGAGCAGTTCTTC	CLTRGWNEQFF
TRBJ2-2	TRBD1	.	TRBV5-1	TGCGCCAGCAGCTTGTCGTCGGCAGGGGGCTACACCGGGGAGCTGTTTTTT	CASSLSSAGGYTGELFF
TRBJ2-7	.	.	TRBV4-1	TGCGCCAGCAGCCAAGATCTGGCCCCAAAAGGGATACACTCCTACGAGCAGTACTTC	CASSQDLAPKGIHSYEQYF
TRBJ2-1	TRBD2	many	TRBV6-5	TGTGCCAGCAGTTCAATTTTACTAGCGGGAGGGAACAATGAGCAGTTCTTC	CASSSILLAGGNNEQFF
TRBJ2-5	TRBD2	many	TRBV7-7	TGTGCTAGCAGCCCGGGACTAGCGGGACAAGAGACCCAGTACTTC	CASSPGLAGQETQYF
TRBJ2-7	.	.	TRBV5-1	TGCGCCAGCAGCTTGGTAGCGGCGGGGATCCTAACTGAGCAGTACTTC	CASSLVAAGILTEQYF
TRBJ2-7	.	many	TRBV4-2	TGTGCCAGCAGCCACGGTTTCAATGCGGAAGGGGTGTCATACGAGCAGTACTTC	CASSHGFNAEGVSYEQYF
TRBJ2-1	.	many	TRBV5-1	TGCGCCAGCACCGTGGACGCCAGTACCTACAATGAGCAGTTCTTC	CASTVDASTYNEQFF
TRBJ2-2	.	.	TRBV2	TGTGCCAGCAGTGACGTCGGCGGGGAGCTGTTTTTT	CASSDVGGELFF
TRBJ1-5	.	.	TRBV20-1	TGCAGTGCTAGAGAGACGGGGCGGCCCCAGCATTTT	CSARETGRPQHF
TRBJ2-5	TRBD2	many	TRBV4-1	TGCGCCAGCAGCCAAGTGGCCGGACTAGCCCCCCACCAGTACTTC	CASSQVAGLAPHQYF
TRBJ1-1	.	.	TRBV27	TGTGCCAGCAGTTTAGCCCCCTCAGGGAGCACTGAAGCTTTCTTT	CASSLAPSGSTEAFF
TRBJ1-1	.	many	TRBV29-1	TGCAGCGTCATGACGAGAATGAACACTGAAGCTTTCTTT	CSVMTRMNTEAFF
TRBJ1-4	.	.	TRBV4-1	TGCGCCAGCAGCCAAGTGGGGGACGGCCTGCGGGAAAAACTGTTTTTT	CASSQVGDGLREKLFF
TRBJ2-7	TRBD1	many	TRBV20-1	TGCAGTGCTAGCTGGGACAGGTTTTACTACGAGCAGTACTTC	CSASWDRFYYEQYF
TRBJ2-2	TRBD1	many	TRBV12-3/TRBV12-4	TGTGCCAGCAGCGCGACAGGGTTGCAACTCGTCGCCGGGGAGCTGTTTTTT	CASSATGLQLVAGELFF
TRBJ1-2	.	.	TRBV12-3/TRBV12-4	TGTGCCAGCAGCCGGACTTACCAGGGGTATGGCTACACCTTC	CASSRTYQGYGYTF
TRBJ2-7	.	.	TRBV29-1	TGCAACTACAACAGGGAGGGTTACGAGCAGTACTTC	CNYNREGYEQYF
TRBJ2-1	.	.	TRBV11-1	TGTGCCAGCAGCTTATCGAGCAGCACCTACAATGAGCAGTTCTTC	CASSLSSSTYNEQFF
TRBJ1-1	.	.	TRBV5-5	TGTGCCAGCAGCTTGGTTGGCATGAACACTGAAGCTTTCTTT	CASSLVGMNTEAFF
TRBJ2-1	.	many	TRBV5-5	TGTGCCAGCAGCGGGGGATTTAGCTCCTACAATGAGCAGTTCTTC	CASSGGFSSYNEQFF